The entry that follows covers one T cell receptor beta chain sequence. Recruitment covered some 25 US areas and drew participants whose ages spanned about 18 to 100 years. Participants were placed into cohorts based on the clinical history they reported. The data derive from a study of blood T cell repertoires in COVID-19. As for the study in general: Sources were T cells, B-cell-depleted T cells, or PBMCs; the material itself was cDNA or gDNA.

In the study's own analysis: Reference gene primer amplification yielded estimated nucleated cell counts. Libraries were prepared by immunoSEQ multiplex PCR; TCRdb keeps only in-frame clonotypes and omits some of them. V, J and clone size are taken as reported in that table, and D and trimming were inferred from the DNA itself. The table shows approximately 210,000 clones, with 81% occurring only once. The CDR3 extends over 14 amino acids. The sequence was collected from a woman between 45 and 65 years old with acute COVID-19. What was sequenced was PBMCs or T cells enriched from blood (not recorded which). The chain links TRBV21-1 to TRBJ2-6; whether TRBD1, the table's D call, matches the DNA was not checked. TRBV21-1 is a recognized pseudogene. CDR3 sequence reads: CASRTGAGANVLTF. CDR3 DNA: TGTGCCAGCAGGACAGGGGCCGGGGCCAACGTCCTGACTTTC.